This T cell receptor beta chain was found in a study of shared clonotypes between healthy human individuals. Study at large: Three plates were used per donor for CD4 naive, three for CD4 memory, two for CD8 naive and one for CD8 memory.

To note about this clone: What it binds is unknown.

When replicate PCRs were run on sorted subsets, they used about 220 ng DNA, roughly 30,000 T cell genomes. The repertoire was sequenced with immunoSEQ multiplex PCR; TCRdb's copy has only in-frame clones and lacks some. The sample yields about 1,900,000 clones, 85% to 95% seen once. V shed 3 bases and J 8 bases; nucleotides not matched to a gene: 9. CDR3 length equals 16 residues. Germline CDR1 and CDR2: SNHLY and FYNNEI. Study-wide results and caveats: Only blood was sampled; tissue repertoires likely differ.

CD45RO-negative cells were positively selected for CCR7, leaving out terminally differentiated effector memory CD45RA+ cells. Sequencing input: naive CD8+ T cells sorted from blood. The J gene is TRBJ2-1, the V gene TRBV2; 11 nucleotides line up with TRBD2. This clonotype originated in a man in his late teens or twenties in good health. CDR3 protein: CASSDPTSGSFDEQFF. In DNA form, the CDR3 reads TGTGCCAGCAGTGACCCTACTAGCGGGAGTTTCGATGAGCAGTTCTTC.